This T cell receptor (beta chain) was identified during a study of T-cell reconstitution after alpha-beta-depleted transplantation in children (dated by TCRdb to 2015 to 2016). Regarding the research as a whole: T-cell immune reconstitution after TCRalphabeta/CD19-depleted allogeneic hematopoietic cell transplantation in children was quantitatively tracked in the study by means of TCR repertoire profiling.

Reading the germline V gene gives CDR1 SGHRS and CDR2 YFSETQ. V is pared back by 0 bases and J by 1 base, with 9 bases lying between the germline termini. Inclusive of the bounding cysteine and phenylalanine, the CDR3 is 15 residues long. The read is trimmed to its CDR3 DNA, 45 bases read in frame from base 1. In light of the paper, this sample's treatment or condition label describes: allogeneic hematopoietic cell transplantation with graft depleted of TCRalphabeta T cells and CD19 B cells. The children who served as transplant recipients had been given grafts of TCRalphabeta/CD19-depleted allogeneic hematopoietic cells. The library came from PCR. The sequencing machine was an Illumina HiSeq 2500. TCR library preparation used molecular barcoding, with unique molecular identifiers applied to normalize quantification of the TCRbeta repertoire. The public reads were run again by TCRdb, first through fastp at Q25 and then through MiXCR, and only productive beta chains were kept. Under each unique CDR3 protein, matching rows form one entry showing the most common genes and DNA. This sample comprises 200,000 to 250,000 distinct CDR3 sequences, about 11% of them detected only once. Roughly 27% of the sample is taken by the ten largest.

This clonotype is judged medium-sized (0.01 to 0.1%). Its antigen remains undetermined. Nothing much larger sits one base from this clone, and base qualities are not available. What the work shows at the level of the full study, not this receptor alone: The frequencies of hyperexpanded clones fell over the following months, and after one year, T-cell counts and TCRbeta diversity were mostly attributed to newly produced T cells. The high TCRbeta diversity at day 60 in some patients was ascribed to recipient T cells and intrathymic progenitors that had survived conditioning. About two months after transplant, the apparently early recovery of alphabetaT-cell counts reportedly depended on just several hundred clones that had expanded rapidly and came from non-depleted graft cells.

This clonotype was obtained from a child less than two years old with acute myeloid leukemia, due to receive a stem cell transplant. The sample was PBMCs, taken before TCRalphabeta/CD19-depleted stem cell transplant. Recombination linked TRBV5-1 to TRBJ2-3; the D gene identity is not certain. The CDR3 corresponds to CASSLAQMGTDTQYF. The nucleotides are TGCGCCAGCAGCTTGGCCCAGATGGGCACAGATACGCAGTATTTT. When the CDR3 is completed using the reference TRBV5-1 and TRBJ2-3 genes on either side, the full variable domain is KAGVTQTPRYLIKTRGQQVTLSCSPISGHRSVSWYQQTPGQGLQFLFEYFSETQRNKGNFPGRFSGRQFSNSRSEMNVSTLELGDSALYLCASSLAQMGTDTQYFGPGTRLTVL.